A selection of T cell receptor beta chains follows, all from one sample in a study of shared clonotypes between healthy human individuals. TCRdb keeps only in-frame clones here, not all; method: immunoSEQ multiplex PCR. The table has around 1.5 million clones, 95% to 99% seen once. Source material: naive CD4+ T cells sorted from blood. These receptors were obtained from a young man in good health. CDR3s include the opening cysteine and the closing phenylalanine or tryptophan. Fields, in order: D gene, clone size, J gene, V gene, CDR3 length, CDR3 protein, CDR3 DNA. A D gene is named only where the DNA matches it firmly. Some rows mark clone size as missing; the rest say once, few, many or name a class of expanded clone.

NA once TRBJ1-6 TRBV27 15 CASRGGTMYNSPLHF TGTGCCAGCAGGGGGGGGACAATGTATAATTCACCCCTCCACTTT
TRBD1 NA TRBJ2-2 TRBV7-8 18 CASSPLLPGQSNTGELFF TGTGCCAGCAGCCCGCTCCTACCGGGACAGTCGAACACCGGGGAGCTGTTTTTT
TRBD1 NA TRBJ1-2 TRBV18 17 CASSNRDRGLANYGYTF TGTGCCAGCTCTAACCGGGACAGGGGGTTAGCTAACTATGGCTACACCTTC
NA NA TRBJ2-6 TRBV9 16 CASSAHISSGANVLTF TGTGCCAGCAGCGCGCATATCTCCTCTGGGGCCAACGTCCTGACTTTC
NA once TRBJ2-7 TRBV28 13 CASSLTVPYEQYF TGTGCCAGCAGTTTAACGGTACCCTACGAGCAGTACTTC
TRBD1 NA TRBJ2-5 TRBV7-9 15 CASSSRQGTQETQYF TGTGCCAGCAGCTCCCGACAGGGAACACAAGAGACCCAGTACTTC
NA NA TRBJ2-3 TRBV7-8 12 CASSARTRTQYF TGTGCCAGCAGCGCTCGGACCCGGACGCAGTATTTT
NA NA TRBJ1-1 TRBV28 13 CASSLSRGGVAFF TGTGCCAGCAGCCTATCCAGAGGAGGGGTAGCTTTCTTT
NA NA TRBJ2-3 TRBV5-1 14 CASNRGGAEDTQYF TGCGCCAGCAACAGGGGGGGGGCCGAGGATACGCAGTATTTT
TRBD1 NA TRBJ2-2 TRBV19 14 CASIGTGDTGELFF TGTGCCAGTATCGGGACAGGGGACACCGGGGAGCTGTTTTTT
NA NA TRBJ2-5 TRBV6-1 14 CASSADREGETQYF TGTGCCAGCAGTGCGGACAGGGAGGGGGAGACCCAGTACTTC
NA once TRBJ2-2 TRBV10-2 15 CASRWDSSTTGELFF TGCGCCAGCAGATGGGACTCCTCTACCACCGGGGAGCTGTTTTTT
NA NA TRBJ2-7 TRBV18 14 CASSPQGSGYEQYF TGTGCCAGCTCACCACAAGGCAGCGGCTACGAGCAGTACTTC
TRBD1 NA TRBJ2-7 TRBV11-2 15 CASSSYGDRSDEQYF TGTGCCAGCAGCTCGTACGGGGACAGGTCCGACGAGCAGTACTTC
TRBD1 NA TRBJ2-4 TRBV5-4 14 CASSPGTDKNIQYF TGTGCCAGCAGCCCCGGGACAGATAAAAACATTCAGTACTTC
NA NA TRBJ1-5 TRBV10-3 13 CAISESLNQPQHF TGTGCCATCAGTGAGTCTTTGAATCAGCCCCAGCATTTT
TRBD1 NA TRBJ2-7 TRBV7-3 14 CASSKDRGPYEQYF TGTGCCAGCAGCAAGGACAGGGGGCCCTACGAGCAGTACTTC
NA NA TRBJ2-7 TRBV7-9 11 CASSLKGEQYF TGTGCCAGCAGCTTAAAAGGCGAGCAGTACTTC
NA NA TRBJ1-5 TRBV7-8 16 CASSLEGRQNNQPQHF TGTGCCAGCAGCTTAGAGGGGAGACAGAACAATCAGCCCCAGCATTTT
TRBD2 NA TRBJ2-5 TRBV5-1 15 CASSFSSGSRETQYF TGCGCCAGCAGCTTTAGTAGCGGGAGCCGGGAGACCCAGTACTTC
TRBD1 NA TRBJ1-1 TRBV7-8 17 CASSLITGEFMNTEAFF TGTGCCAGCAGCTTAATAACAGGGGAGTTTATGAACACTGAAGCTTTCTTT
TRBD1 NA TRBJ1-2 TRBV29-1 12 CSSRDRDYGYTF TGCAGCTCCCGCGACAGGGATTATGGCTACACCTTC
TRBD2 NA TRBJ2-7 TRBV27 17 CASSLYPLAGGFHEQYF TGTGCCAGCAGTCTCTACCCCCTAGCGGGAGGGTTCCACGAGCAGTACTTC
TRBD1 NA TRBJ2-3 TRBV10-3 16 CAISESAGGPTDTQYF TGTGCCATCAGTGAGTCGGCAGGGGGCCCCACAGATACGCAGTATTTT